This TCR beta chain was sequenced for a study of spatial heterogeneity in lung cancer. V was pared by 2 bases and J by 5 bases, with 9 bases between. The germline V gene encodes CDR1 MNHEY and CDR2 SVGAGI. The CDR3 has 13 residues. TCRdb redid the calling of the 5' RACE reads with MiXCR, one entry per CDR3 protein. The data show approximately 92,000 distinct CDR3 sequences, approximately 12% seen once. The time point here: sample taken at primary tumor resection. Unsorted whole RNA of tumor, nontumor lung or frozen PBMC was sequenced. Specimen: PBMCs, collected at surgery. V is TRBV6-5 and J is TRBJ2-5; D perhaps matches TRBD2 (5 bases). The TCR originated in a male donor with early-stage non-small cell lung cancer. The CDR3 coding sequence is TGTGCCAGCAGTTACCGGGGTCGGGAGACCCAGTACTTC. Amino acids: CASSYRGRETQYF.